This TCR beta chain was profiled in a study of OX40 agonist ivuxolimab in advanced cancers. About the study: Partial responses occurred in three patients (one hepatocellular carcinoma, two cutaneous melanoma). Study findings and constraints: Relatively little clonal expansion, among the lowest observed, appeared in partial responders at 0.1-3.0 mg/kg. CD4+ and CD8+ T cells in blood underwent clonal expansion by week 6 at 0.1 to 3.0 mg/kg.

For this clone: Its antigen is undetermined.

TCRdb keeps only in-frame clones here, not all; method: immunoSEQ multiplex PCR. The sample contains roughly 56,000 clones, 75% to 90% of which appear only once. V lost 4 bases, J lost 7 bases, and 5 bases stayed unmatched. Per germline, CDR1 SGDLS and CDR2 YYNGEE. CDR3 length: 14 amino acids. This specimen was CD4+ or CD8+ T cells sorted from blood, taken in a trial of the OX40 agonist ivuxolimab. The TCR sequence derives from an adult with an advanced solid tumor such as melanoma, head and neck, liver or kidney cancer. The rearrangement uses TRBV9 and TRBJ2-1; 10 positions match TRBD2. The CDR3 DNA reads TGTGCCAGCAGCTCGAGCGGGAGGGCGAATGAGCAGTTCTTC. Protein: CASSSSGRANEQFF.